Below, 16 T cell receptor beta chains from the same sample are listed, as sequenced in a study of cytomegalovirus exposure and HLA in healthy donors. PCR employed 60 Vbeta and 13 Jbeta primers. Data came from immunoSEQ multiplex PCR; TCRdb stores just in-frame clones and leaves some out. This table has roughly 150,000 clones, roughly 80% appearing once. Sequencing was done on a sample of PBMCs. All receptors derive from a woman between 35 and 50 years old in good health and CMV-seropositive.

The chain combines TRBV5-1 with TRBJ1-1; D remains unclear. The CDR3 sequence is 15 residues long. V was clipped by 0 bases and J by 1 base, with 10 bases between them. Germline V gene data show CDR1 as SGHRS and CDR2 as YFSETQ. In DNA form, the CDR3 reads TGCGCCAGCAGCTTGGTGCTTCGGTCGAACACTGAAGCTTTCTTT. It encodes CASSLVLRSNTEAFF. Together with reference TRBV5-1 and TRBJ1-1, the CDR3 gives the full variable domain: KAGVTQTPRYLIKTRGQQVTLSCSPISGHRSVSWYQQTPGQGLQFLFEYFSETQRNKGNFPGRFSGRQFSNSRSEMNVSTLELGDSALYLCASSLVLRSNTEAFFGQGTRLTVV.

In this sample, this clone turned up once. The chain couples TRBV27 to TRBJ2-5, with D possibly being TRBD2 (6 bases). Germline V CDR1 and CDR2: MNHEY, SMNVEV (reference sequence). The CDR3 runs to 17 residues. The germline V and J ends were trimmed by 2 bases and 1 base, with 17 bases remaining between them. The CDR3 spells CASSLRGSGKGQETQYF. CDR3 nucleotides: TGTGCCAGCAGTTTACGGGGGAGTGGTAAGGGCCAAGAGACCCAGTACTTC.

The chain carries TRBV6-6 and TRBJ1-1; TRBD1 agrees at 11 bases. This CDR3 spans 12 amino acids. The V gene's germline CDR1 is MNHNY and CDR2 SVGAGI (reference sequence). V dropped 11 bases and J dropped 4; count of bases not matched to a gene: 3. The chain's CDR3 is CAVGQGGTEAFF. The CDR3 region has the DNA TGTGCCGTGGGACAGGGGGGCACTGAAGCTTTCTTT.

The chain recombines TRBV7-3 with TRBJ2-2; TRBD2 aligns across 7 bases. CDR1 SGHTA and CDR2 FQGTGA come from the germline V gene. Unmatched junction bases numbered 11, after V lost 4 bases and J lost 3 bases. The CDR3 spans 17 residues. CDR3 sequence (DNA): TGTGCCAGCAGCTCTCGAGGGCGGGAGTACCACACCGGGGAGCTGTTTTTT. This sequence encodes CASSSRGREYHTGELFF.

The chain links TRBV5-1 to TRBJ2-5, with 8 bases matching TRBD1. V lost 5 bases and J lost 7; bases outside the gene matches: 10. CDR3 length: 14 amino acids. Per the germline V gene, CDR1 is SGHRS and CDR2 is YFSETQ. This CDR3 is CASRRTGPDRTQYF. The CDR3, as DNA: TGCGCCAGCAGACGGACAGGGCCCGACCGGACCCAGTACTTC.

This clone has ten or more counts. The V call is TRBV6-6, the J call TRBJ1-1, with D perhaps TRBD1 (5 bases). CDR3 length: 15 amino acids. V dropped 6 bases and J dropped 4 bases, with 18 bases sitting between them. Germline assignment: CDR1 MNHNY and CDR2 SVGAGI (reference sequence). CDR3 in amino acids: CASSPMGGVGTEAFF. The CDR3 DNA sequence: TGTGCCAGCAGCCCCATGGGGGGAGTGGGCACTGAAGCTTTCTTT.

A few counts support this clone. At one end the junction does not follow the germline gene, possibly because of a read error. This same CDR3 is encoded by further DNA sequences in the sample. The chain couples TRBV30 to TRBJ1-5, with 7 bases fitting TRBD1. Per germline, CDR1 GTSNPN and CDR2 SVGIG (reference sequence). This CDR3 comprises 15 residues. CDR3 protein: CAWRMDRSSNQPQHF. DNA of the CDR3: TGCGCCTGGAGAATGGACAGGTCCTCTAATCAGCCCCAGCATTTT.

V is TRBV5-1 and J is TRBJ2-5, with a tentative D call TRBD1 (6 bases). The CDR3 runs 16 residues. Trimming removed 4 bases from V and 4 bases from J, with 20 bases in between. In germline, CDR1 is SGHRS, CDR2 YFSETQ. The CDR3 loop reads CASSHLISGQGETQYF. DNA of the CDR3: TGCGCCAGCAGCCACTTAATCTCGGGACAAGGAGAGACCCAGTACTTC. Supplemented by reference TRBV5-1 and TRBJ2-5, the full variable domain reads KAGVTQTPRYLIKTRGQQVTLSCSPISGHRSVSWYQQTPGQGLQFLFEYFSETQRNKGNFPGRFSGRQFSNSRSEMNVSTLELGDSALYLCASSHLISGQGETQYFGPGTRLLVL.

CDR3 sequence reads: CASSQGATSTDTQYF. The CDR3 region has the DNA TGCGCCAGCAGCCAAGGGGCTACTAGCACAGATACGCAGTATTTT. The rearrangement links TRBV4-3 to TRBJ2-3; no definite D call. CDR1 and CDR2 (germline): LGHNA, YSLEER. The CDR3 covers 15 residues. The ends were cut back, 1 base at V and 0 bases at J, with 8 bases in the middle.

The chain combines TRBV28 with TRBJ2-7, with a weak D call TRBD2 (6 bases). The germline CDR1 and CDR2 sequences are MDHEN and SYDVKM. The CDR3 extends over 19 amino acids. The V end was cut by 1 base, the J end by 2 bases, with 24 bases between. The CDR3 sequence is CASSLSIITSLEVTYEQYF. DNA of the CDR3: TGTGCCAGCAGTTTATCTATTATCACTAGCCTCGAAGTTACCTACGAGCAGTACTTC.

The chain links TRBV6-1 to TRBJ2-1; D may be TRBD2 (6 bases). There are 13 residues in the CDR3. Germline lookup yields CDR1 MNHNS and CDR2 SASEGT. The V and J ends lost 2 bases and 9 bases respectively, with 11 bases between them. CDR3 region: CASSERRGSEQFF. CDR3 nucleotide sequence: TGTGCCAGCAGTGAACGGCGGGGCAGTGAGCAGTTCTTC.

The chain links TRBV2 to TRBJ2-7, with TRBD2 matching over 7 bases. The V and J ends lost 3 bases and 1 base, in that order; junction bases with no gene match: 6. CDR3 length: 15 amino acids. The germline V gene encodes CDR1 SNHLY and CDR2 FYNNEI. The DNA of the CDR3 is TGTGCCAGCAGTGAGGGAGGGACCGTTTCCTACGAGCAGTACTTC. Its protein product is CASSEGGTVSYEQYF. Full variable domain (missing parts from reference TRBV2 and TRBJ2-7): EPEVTQTPSHQVTQMGQEVILRCVPISNHLYFYWYRQILGQKVEFLVSFYNNEISEKSEIFDDQFSVERPDGSNFTLKIRSTKLEDSAMYFCASSEGGTVSYEQYFGPGTRLTVT.

V is TRBV30 and J is TRBJ2-3; 7 nucleotides line up with TRBD2. Germline V gene sequence: CDR1 GTSNPN, CDR2 SVGIG (reference sequence). V shed 8 bases, J shed 1 base, and the junction held 3 bases outside the gene matches. This CDR3 spans 12 amino acids. CDR3 loop: CAVGGGTDTQYF. As DNA, the CDR3 is TGTGCCGTGGGAGGGGGCACAGATACGCAGTATTTT.

The genes are TRBV7-8 and TRBJ2-7; D may be TRBD1 (5 bases). Trimming left V 5 bases short and J 0 bases short, with 11 bases between. CDR1 and CDR2 (germline): SGHVS, FQNEAQ. This CDR3 comprises 14 residues. CDR3 region: CASSVLQGSYEQYF. CDR3 nucleotide sequence: TGTGCCAGCAGCGTCCTCCAGGGCTCCTACGAGCAGTACTTC.

This clone was seen only once. Other DNA sequences in this sample translate to the same CDR3. The chain uses TRBV9 and TRBJ2-7; no clear D gene. Germline V CDR1 and CDR2: SGDLS, YYNGEE. CDR3 length equals 14 residues. Trimming pared 0 bases from V and 2 bases from J, leaving 9 bases between. CDR3 residues: CASSVASGTYEQYF. CDR3 sequence (DNA): TGTGCCAGCAGCGTAGCTTCAGGTACCTACGAGCAGTACTTC.

This clone was picked up one time. This rearrangement joins TRBV10-3 to TRBJ1-6, with a tentative D call TRBD1 (6 bases). There are 14 residues in the CDR3. Trimming cost V 10 bases and J 7 bases, with 17 bases left between them. Germline CDR1 ENHRY, CDR2 SYGVKD. CDR3 sequence reads: CATQEGGFNSPLHF. The CDR3 nucleotides are TGTGCCACCCAGGAAGGGGGTTTCAATTCACCCCTCCACTTT.